This T cell receptor beta chain stems from a study of shared clonotypes between healthy human individuals. This CDR3 has 17 residues. The V gene's germline CDR1 is ENHRY and CDR2 SYGVKD. V shed 3 bases and J 6 bases; nucleotides not matched to a gene: 11. Clones were sequenced by immunoSEQ multiplex PCR, and TCRdb holds only the in-frame ones, with some missing. The data show 2 million to 2.5 million clones, about 94% seen once. This TCR derives from a man younger than 30 in good health. The genes are TRBV10-3 and TRBJ2-3, with TRBD2 identical over 11 bases. Sequenced material: naive CD4+ T cells sorted from blood. Subset meaning: CD45RA+ positively selected. This chain's CDR3 is CAISDGLAGLPPDTQYF. CDR3 DNA: TGTGCCATCAGTGACGGACTAGCGGGCCTACCCCCGGATACGCAGTATTTT.